This T cell receptor beta chain stems from a study of blood T cell repertoires in COVID-19. In this sample, this clone turned up a few times. Trimming left V 9 bases short and J 1 base short, with 12 bases between. The CDR3 is 13 residues long. The V gene's germline CDR1 is LNHDA and CDR2 SQIVND (reference sequence). Data came from immunoSEQ multiplex PCR; TCRdb stores just in-frame clones and leaves some out. The table lists about 110,000 clones, approximately 70% of them singletons, with around 1.7% in the top ten. J is TRBJ1-1 and V is TRBV19; D remains ambiguous. Sequenced material: peripheral blood. The sequence derives from a woman in her thirties or forties with acute or convalescent COVID-19. CDR3 region: CASRPGPNTEAFF. The DNA of the CDR3 is TGTGCCAGCCGCCCCGGTCCGAACACTGAAGCTTTCTTT.